This TCR beta chain was documented in a study of CD8 T cells in ankylosing spondylitis. TCRdb reprocessed the 5' RACE reads via MiXCR and lists one record per CDR3 protein. Found here are about 130,000 distinct CDR3 sequences, roughly 7.3% of them singletons; the top ten hold 9% to 15%. The CDR3 spans 17 residues. The germline gives CDR1 SQVTM, CDR2 ANQGSEA. Trimming removed 5 bases from V and 3 bases from J; junction bases left unmatched: 8. Study-level results: It appeared that ankylosing spondylitis blood was characterized by a TCR beta motif of roughly 8 highly homologous variants. Past studies reported some motif variants in reactive arthritis synovial fluid and blood.

This clonotype was counted at least ten times. Its antigen is unidentified. The chain combines TRBV29-1 with TRBJ2-1, with 15 nucleotides matching TRBD2. The sample taken for sequencing was blood, either unsorted or a sorted T cell fraction (not recorded which). This TCR was sampled from a male donor with ankylosing spondylitis or in good health (not recorded which). The CDR3 reads CSVRAGTSGGNYNEQFF. Here the CDR3 DNA reads TGCAGCGTTAGAGCCGGGACTAGCGGGGGGAACTACAATGAGCAGTTCTTC.